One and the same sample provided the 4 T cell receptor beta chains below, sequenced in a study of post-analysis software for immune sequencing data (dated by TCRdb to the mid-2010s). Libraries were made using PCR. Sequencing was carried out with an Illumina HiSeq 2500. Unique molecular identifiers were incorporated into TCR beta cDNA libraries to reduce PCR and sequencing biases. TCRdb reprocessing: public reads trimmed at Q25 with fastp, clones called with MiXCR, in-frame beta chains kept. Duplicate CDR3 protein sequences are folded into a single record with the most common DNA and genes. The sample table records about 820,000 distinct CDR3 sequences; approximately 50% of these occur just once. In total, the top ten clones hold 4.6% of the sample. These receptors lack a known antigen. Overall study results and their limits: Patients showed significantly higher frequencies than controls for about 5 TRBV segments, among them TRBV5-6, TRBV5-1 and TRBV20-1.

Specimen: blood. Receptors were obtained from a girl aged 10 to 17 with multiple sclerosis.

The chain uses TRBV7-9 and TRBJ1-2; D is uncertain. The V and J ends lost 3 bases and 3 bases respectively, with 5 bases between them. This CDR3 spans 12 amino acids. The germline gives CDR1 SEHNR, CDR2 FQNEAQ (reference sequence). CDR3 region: CASSLIDYGYTF. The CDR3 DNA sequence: TGTGCCAGCAGCTTGATTGACTATGGCTACACCTTC.

The CDR3 reads CSVGGLAGPNEQFF. In DNA, the CDR3 is TGCAGCGTTGGAGGGCTAGCGGGACCCAATGAGCAGTTCTTC. The rearrangement uses TRBV29-1 and TRBJ2-1; 9 nucleotides agree with TRBD2. The CDR3 contains 14 residues. Trimming removed 4 bases from V and 6 bases from J; junction bases left unmatched: 7. The germline V gene has CDR1 SQVTM and CDR2 ANQGSEA.

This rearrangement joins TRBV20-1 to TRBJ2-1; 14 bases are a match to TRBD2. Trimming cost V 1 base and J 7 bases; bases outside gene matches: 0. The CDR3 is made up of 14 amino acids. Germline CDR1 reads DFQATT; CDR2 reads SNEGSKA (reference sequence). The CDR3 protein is CSARGTSGGNEQFF. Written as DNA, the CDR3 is TGCAGTGCTAGAGGGACTAGCGGGGGGAATGAGCAGTTCTTC.

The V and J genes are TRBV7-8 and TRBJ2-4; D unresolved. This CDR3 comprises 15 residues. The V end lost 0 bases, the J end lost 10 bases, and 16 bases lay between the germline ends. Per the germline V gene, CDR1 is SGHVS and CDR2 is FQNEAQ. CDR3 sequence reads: CASSLARNSLRIQYF. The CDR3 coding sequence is TGTGCCAGCAGCTTAGCGCGGAACAGCCTGAGGATTCAGTACTTC.